Given below is one T cell receptor beta chain in context. This sample is part of a study of T cells in lung cancer brain metastases. The assay was immunoSEQ multiplex PCR, and TCRdb's table has in-frame clones only and misses some. The table lists about 4,900 clones, less than 90% of them singletons. CDR1 is MDHEN and CDR2 is SYDVKM in the germline V gene. The length of the CDR3 is 14 residues. The V end lost 6 bases, the J end lost 4 bases, and 15 bases lay between the germline ends. This sequence originates from a woman aged 45 to 65 with non-small cell lung cancer. Sequencing was carried out using tumor tissue from the primary lung tumor. This sequence joins TRBV28 and TRBJ1-1, with no clear D. CDR3 sequence reads: CASRPSRVGTEAFF. CDR3 bases: TGTGCCAGCAGGCCCTCGCGGGTCGGCACTGAAGCTTTCTTT.